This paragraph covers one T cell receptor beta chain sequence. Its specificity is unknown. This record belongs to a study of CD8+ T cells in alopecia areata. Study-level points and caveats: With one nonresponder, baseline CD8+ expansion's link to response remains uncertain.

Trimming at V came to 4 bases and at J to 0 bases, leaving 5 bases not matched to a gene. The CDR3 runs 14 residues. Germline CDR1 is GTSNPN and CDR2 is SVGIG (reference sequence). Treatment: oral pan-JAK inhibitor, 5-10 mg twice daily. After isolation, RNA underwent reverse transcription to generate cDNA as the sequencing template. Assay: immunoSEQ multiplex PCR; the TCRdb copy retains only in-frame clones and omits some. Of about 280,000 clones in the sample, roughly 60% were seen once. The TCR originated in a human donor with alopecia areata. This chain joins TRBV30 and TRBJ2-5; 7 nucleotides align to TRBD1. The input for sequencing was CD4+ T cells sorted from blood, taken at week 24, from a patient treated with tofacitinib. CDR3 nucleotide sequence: TGTGCCTGGAAAGGGGACAGATACCAAGAGACCCAGTACTTC. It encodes CAWKGDRYQETQYF.